This T cell receptor beta chain appears in the sequencing data of a study of cytomegalovirus exposure and HLA in healthy donors. Primers for the PCR totalled 60 Vbeta and 13 Jbeta. Only in-frame clones appear in the TCRdb table, and some are missing; sequencing was by immunoSEQ multiplex PCR. The sample consists of 250,000 to 350,000 clones, approximately 70% of them appearing once. A remark on this clone: The antigen is unknown.

Notes on the study in general: With further analysis later on, most CMV-associated TCR beta chains appeared HLA-restricted.

The source of this sequence is a female donor in good health and CMV-seronegative. The source material was PBMCs.

For the CDR3, the DNA is TGTGCCAGCAGTCCTCAGGGCACTGAAGCTTTCTTT. Translation: CASSPQGTEAFF. The chain employs TRBV6-5 and TRBJ1-1, with D possibly TRBD1 on 5 matching bases. The germline V and J ends were trimmed by 5 bases and 4 bases, with 8 bases remaining between them. Germline V gene data show CDR1 as MNHEY and CDR2 as SVGAGI. The CDR3 totals 12 residues.